This record covers a single TCR beta chain. Template-switching 5'RACE yielded the TCR cDNA; a universal primer site and UMIs were added in the process. TCRdb independently ran MiXCR on the 5' RACE reads; one entry per CDR3 protein. The sample contains about 73,000 distinct CDR3 sequences, around 7.3% of which appear only once. This entry belongs to a study of T cells after yellow fever vaccination. Study information: Low-cell-number fractions underwent preparation using SMART-Seq v4 Ultra Low Input.

Germline loops: CDR1 SEHNR, CDR2 FQNEAQ (reference sequence). The V and J ends lost 8 bases and 7 bases, in that order; junction bases with no gene match: 7. The CDR3 totals 13 residues. The source of this sequence is a man aged 25 to 40 who received the YFV17D yellow fever vaccine. The sample consisted of CD8+ T cells sorted from PBMCs, taken on the day of the yellow fever booster vaccination. The rearrangement links TRBV7-9 to TRBJ2-1, with 8 bases aligning to TRBD2. CDR3 DNA sequence: TGTGCCAGCGGGGGACTAGGTATTAATGAGCAGTTCTTC. This gives the protein CASGGLGINEQFF.